This T cell receptor (beta chain) came from a study of vaccination effects on CD4 cells after COVID-19 (dated by TCRdb to between 2020 and 2023). In the study overall: Two doses of either the BNT162b2 or the mRNA-1273 mRNA SARS-CoV-2 vaccine were administered to participants. In both COVID-19 convalescent patients and infection-naive vaccine recipients, the study compared SARS-CoV-2 spike-specific CD4+ TCR repertoires from before mRNA vaccination with those from after it. Altogether, about 10 COVID-19 convalescent patients and 4 SARS-CoV-2-naive healthy vaccine recipients made up the full study. In the study, cultures from other donors were sequenced using the Oncomine TCR Beta short-read assay on an Illumina iSeq 100.

The method behind the library was the immunoSEQ multiplex PCR assay. DNA from the cultured, isolated CD4+ T cells was subjected to TCR beta CDR3 sequencing. The authors processed their data as follows. The analysis removed non-productive TCR sequences, trimmed reads to the CDR3 region, and retained only CDR3s that were 7 or more amino acids long. Antigen-specific clonotypes were identified with the MANAFEST web app by comparing expansion in peptide wells against reference cultures. For clones to be considered positive, expansion at FDR<0.05 versus reference and all other wells, an odds ratio above 5, and a frequency above 0.1% in two replicate wells were required. A clonotype was defined as cross-reactive if the clonotype was significantly expanded both in SARS-CoV-2 spike wells and in at least one common cold coronavirus spike condition. Levenshtein distance calculated with the stringdist R package was used to assess CDR3 similarity, and unrooted trees were constructed with ape in R 3.6.1. TCRdb re-hosts the immuneACCESS table, in-frame sequences only. Its copies lack some clones; in the studies checked, an unresolved V gene accounts for under half of them, and the cause for the rest is not known. V and J calls and clone size are those listed in that table; D and trimming were worked out from the DNA. In this sample the table shows about 71,000 clones, approximately 70% of which occur a single time. Of the sample, approximately 4.3% is held by the ten largest clones.

In the ViraFEST assay, PBMC were stimulated with viral peptide pools, and antigen-specific CD4+ T cell clonotypes were then identified by expansion using TCR sequencing. After approximately eleven days of culture, CD4+ T cells were isolated with the EasySep CD4+ T cell isolation kit. The absence of prior SARS-CoV-2 infection in healthy vaccine recipients was confirmed by negative nucleocapsid antibodies before and after vaccination. Over 1.5 million PBMC per well were cultured with 8.5 to 10 ug/ml peptides in IMDM containing approximately 4.7% human AB serum, 8.5 to 10 IU/ml IL-2 and gentamicin. Half of the culture medium was replaced with fresh IL-2-containing medium on days 3 and 7. Unless noted otherwise, every peptide stimulation condition was grown in triplicate wells. PBMC were separated from whole blood using Ficoll-Paque Plus gradient centrifugation and were then either cryopreserved at -140C or used fresh. The overlapping peptide pools covered the spike proteins of SARS-CoV-2 and of the common cold coronaviruses HCoV-NL63, HCoV-OC43 and HCoV-229E. The QIAamp micro DNA kit was used to extract genomic DNA from the cultured CD4+ T cells.

Notes on this clone: No antigen is known for it. Nothing much larger sits one base from this clone, and base qualities are not available.

The V end gives up 3 bases and the J end 7 bases, leaving 10 bases in the junction not matched to a gene. From the cysteine through the phenylalanine, the CDR3 covers 16 amino acids. The read is trimmed to its CDR3 DNA, 48 bases read in frame from base 1. From a lookup of the germline V gene, CDR1 and CDR2 are SGHRS and YFSETQ. General conclusions and limits of the study: The study was limited by a small number of convalescent patients and lacked early post-infection timepoints. In healthy vaccine recipients, vaccine-induced clones were almost all SARS-CoV-2 mono-reactive, with only 1 of 255 cross-reactive with common cold coronaviruses. Both infection-induced and vaccine-induced clones contracted markedly at late post-vaccination timepoints, which is consistent with waning T cell responses.

The chain joins TRBV5-1 to TRBJ2-2; 9 nucleotides in the junction match TRBD2. Sequencing was performed on CD4+ T cells from PBMCs cultured with HCoV-OC43 spike peptides, taken before COVID-19 vaccination. The cell subset or site label, read with the paper, signifies: HCoV-OC43 spike overlapping peptide pool stimulation. The receptor was derived from a human donor who received a COVID-19 vaccine. The nucleotide sequence is TGCGCCAGCAGCTATAGCGGGGGCATCGACGTCGGGGAGCTGTTTTTT. Translated, it gives CASSYSGGIDVGELFF.